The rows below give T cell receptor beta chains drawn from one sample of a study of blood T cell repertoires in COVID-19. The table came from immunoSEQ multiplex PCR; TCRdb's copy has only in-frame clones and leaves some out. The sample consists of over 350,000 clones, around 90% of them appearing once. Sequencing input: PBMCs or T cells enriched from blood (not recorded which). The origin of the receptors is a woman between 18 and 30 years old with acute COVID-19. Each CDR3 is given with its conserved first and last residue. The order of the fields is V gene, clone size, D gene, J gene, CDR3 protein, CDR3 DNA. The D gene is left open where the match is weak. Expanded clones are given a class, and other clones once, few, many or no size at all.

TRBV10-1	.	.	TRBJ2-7	CASSEGAGVPYEQYF	TGCGCCAGCAGCGAAGGGGCAGGTGTTCCCTACGAGCAGTACTTC
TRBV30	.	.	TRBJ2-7	CAWSAPDSRTYEQYF	TGTGCCTGGAGCGCCCCGGACTCACGAACCTACGAGCAGTACTTC
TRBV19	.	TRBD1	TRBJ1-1	CASSSDRGHLQNTEAFF	TGTGCCAGTAGTTCCGACAGGGGGCACCTACAGAACACTGAAGCTTTCTTT
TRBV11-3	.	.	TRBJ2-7	CASSLNRASEQYF	TGTGCCAGCAGCTTGAATAGAGCTAGCGAGCAGTACTTC
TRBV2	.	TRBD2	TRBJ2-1	CASSEAGGFYNEQFF	TGTGCCAGCAGTGAAGCGGGGGGGTTTTACAATGAGCAGTTCTTC
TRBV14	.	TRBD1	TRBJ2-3	CASSPTGPDTQYF	TGTGCCAGCAGCCCGACAGGGCCAGATACGCAGTATTTT
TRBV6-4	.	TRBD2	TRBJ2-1	CASSGTTSGGREQFF	TGTGCCAGCAGTGGCACGACTAGCGGGGGTCGTGAGCAGTTCTTC
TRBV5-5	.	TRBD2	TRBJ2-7	CASSSLGTSGRASRSEQYF	TGTGCCAGCAGCTCTCTCGGGACTAGCGGGAGGGCCAGTCGCTCCGAGCAGTACTTC
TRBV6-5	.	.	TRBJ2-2	CASSYGRTGELFF	TGTGCCAGCAGTTACGGGAGAACCGGGGAGCTGTTTTTT
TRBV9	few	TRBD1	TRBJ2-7	CASSVGGDRFHEQYF	TGTGCCAGCAGCGTAGGAGGGGACAGGTTCCACGAGCAGTACTTC
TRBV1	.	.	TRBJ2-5	CTSSQEPFSEGFEETQYF	TGCACCAGCAGCCAAGAGCCCTTTAGCGAGGGTTTTGAAGAGACCCAGTACTTC
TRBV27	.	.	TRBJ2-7	CASSLVRDYEQYF	TGTGCCAGCAGTTTAGTCAGGGACTACGAGCAGTACTTC
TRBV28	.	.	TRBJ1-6	CASSYQYRLRDSPLHF	TGTGCCAGCAGTTACCAGTATCGGCTTCGGGATTCACCCCTCCACTTT
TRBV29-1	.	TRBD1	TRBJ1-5	CSVRQGNQPQHF	TGCAGCGTTCGACAGGGTAATCAGCCCCAGCATTTT
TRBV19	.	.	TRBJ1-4	CASSRLERVEKLFF	TGTGCCAGTAGTAGGTTGGAGAGAGTGGAAAAACTGTTTTTT
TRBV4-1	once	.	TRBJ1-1	CASSRGLNTEAFF	TGCGCCAGCAGCCGGGGCCTGAACACTGAAGCTTTCTTT